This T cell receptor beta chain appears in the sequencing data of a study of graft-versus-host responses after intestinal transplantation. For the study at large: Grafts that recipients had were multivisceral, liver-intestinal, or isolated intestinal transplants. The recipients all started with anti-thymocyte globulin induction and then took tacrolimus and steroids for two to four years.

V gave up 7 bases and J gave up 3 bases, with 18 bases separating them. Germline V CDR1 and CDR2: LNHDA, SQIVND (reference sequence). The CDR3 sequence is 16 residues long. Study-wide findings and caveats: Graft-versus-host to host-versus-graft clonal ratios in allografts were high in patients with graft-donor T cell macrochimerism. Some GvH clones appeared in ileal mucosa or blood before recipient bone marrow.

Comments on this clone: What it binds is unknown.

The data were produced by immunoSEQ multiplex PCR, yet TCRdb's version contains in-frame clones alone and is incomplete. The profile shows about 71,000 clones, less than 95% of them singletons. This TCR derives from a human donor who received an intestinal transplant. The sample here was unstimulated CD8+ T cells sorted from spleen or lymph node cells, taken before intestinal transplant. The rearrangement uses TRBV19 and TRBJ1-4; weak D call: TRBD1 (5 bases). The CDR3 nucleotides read TGTGCCAGTACATCCCAATCAGCGGGGGCTAATGAAAAACTGTTTTTT. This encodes CASTSQSAGANEKLFF.